The 26 T cell receptor beta chains given below trace back to one sample, sequenced in a study of T cell responses to AZD1222 COVID-19 vaccine. Sequencing was performed with immunoSEQ multiplex PCR; in TCRdb, only in-frame clones are kept and a portion is missing. The repertoire has tens of thousands of clones, about 89% of them found once; the top ten carry more than 14%. The sequencing used peripheral blood, collected 28 days after the second AZD1222 dose. These receptors were collected from an adult who received the AZD1222 COVID-19 vaccine.

The rearrangement joins TRBV7-2 to TRBJ1-6; maybe TRBD1 (5 bases). The CDR3 is 15 amino acids. Germline CDR1 and CDR2: SGHTA and FQGNSA. Trimming cost V 0 bases and J 6 bases, with 9 bases left between them. The CDR3 coding sequence is TGTGCCAGCAGCTTAGCGGGGCAGGTTAATTCACCCCTCCACTTT. Its translation: CASSLAGQVNSPLHF.

The rearrangement links TRBV10-1 to TRBJ1-1; no definite D call. Germline V gene sequence: CDR1 WNHNN, CDR2 SYGVQD (reference sequence). V was clipped by 0 bases and J by 7 bases, with 9 bases between them. This CDR3 contains 13 residues. This CDR3 is CASSESSRGEAFF. CDR3 nucleotide sequence: TGCGCCAGCAGTGAGTCCTCTCGGGGTGAAGCTTTCTTT.

CDR3 coding DNA: TGCAGCGTCCGGGACAACTTCAATCAGCCCCAGCATTTT. Its translation is CSVRDNFNQPQHF. This chain connects TRBV29-1 to TRBJ1-5; D is possibly TRBD1 (6 bases). The CDR3 is made up of 13 amino acids. Germline loops: CDR1 SQVTM, CDR2 ANQGSEA. V was trimmed by 6 bases and J by 3 bases, leaving 12 bases between them.

V and J are TRBV5-4 and TRBJ1-1; D gene uncertain. The CDR3 contains 15 residues. The germline V and J ends were trimmed by 3 bases and 0 bases, with 12 bases remaining between them. Germline assignment: CDR1 SGHNT and CDR2 YYREEE (reference sequence). In nucleotides, the CDR3 is TGTGCCAGCAGCTCAGGATTGGGGATGAACACTGAAGCTTTCTTT. The encoded protein is CASSSGLGMNTEAFF.

This clone was seen just once. This chain's CDR3 is CASSPQSGQGGGAFF. The CDR3 DNA sequence: TGTGCCAGCAGCCCACAAAGTGGACAGGGAGGGGGTGCTTTCTTT. The V call is TRBV7-2, the J call TRBJ1-1, with 8 nucleotides matching TRBD1. CDR1 SGHTA and CDR2 FQGNSA come from the germline V gene. With 5 bases clipped from V and 11 bases from J, the junction kept 16 bases outside the gene matches. There are 15 residues in the CDR3.

The chain employs TRBV4-1 and TRBJ2-1; 7 bases line up with TRBD2. V lost 0 bases, J lost 7 bases, and 6 bases stayed unmatched. CDR1 and CDR2 from the germline V gene are MGHRA and YSYEKL. This CDR3 comprises 15 residues. The DNA for the CDR3 is TGCGCCAGCAGCCAAGAGGGGGAGGGCCTGAATGAGCAGTTCTTC. This encodes CASSQEGEGLNEQFF.

The chain recombines TRBV30 with TRBJ2-7; the D gene is possibly TRBD2 (6 bases). V lost 2 bases, J lost 0 bases, and 17 bases lay in between. The CDR3 totals 16 residues. Germline assignment: CDR1 GTSNPN and CDR2 SVGIG (reference sequence). DNA for the CDR3: TGTGCCTGGAGTCCTATCGGGGCGGGAAGCTCCTACGAGCAGTACTTC. This translates into CAWSPIGAGSSYEQYF.

V and J are TRBV9 and TRBJ1-4; 9 nucleotides agree with TRBD1. V lost 0 bases to trimming and J lost 11 bases; unmatched junction nucleotides: 8. The CDR3 covers 15 residues. Looked up from germline, CDR1 is SGDLS and CDR2 is YYNGEE. The CDR3 region is CASSVVGQGFRKLFF. CDR3 nucleotide sequence: TGTGCCAGCAGCGTAGTTGGACAGGGGTTTCGGAAACTGTTTTTT.

This clone was picked up a small number of times. The chain has TRBV7-9 and TRBJ2-1, with 7 bases matching TRBD2. CDR1 and CDR2 (germline): SEHNR, FQNEAQ (reference sequence). The J segment lost 8 bases and the V segment lost 5 bases, leaving 18 bases of the junction unmatched. The CDR3 length is 17 residues. CDR3 residues: CASSPRSFERGMDEQFF. The CDR3 DNA reads TGTGCCAGCAGCCCTCGTTCATTCGAGCGGGGTATGGATGAGCAGTTCTTC.

This clone was counted once. V gene TRBV7-2 combines with J gene TRBJ1-6, with a weak D call TRBD1 (5 bases). In germline, CDR1 is SGHTA, CDR2 FQGNSA. This CDR3 is built from 13 residues. V dropped 3 bases and J dropped 10 bases, with 10 bases sitting between them. The CDR3: CASSFQGNSPLHF. The CDR3 nucleotides are TGTGCCAGCAGCTTCCAGGGTAACTCACCCCTCCACTTT.

V gene TRBV7-8 combines with J gene TRBJ2-1; D is ambiguous. Trimming removed 5 bases at V and 4 bases at J, with 12 bases between. The CDR3 is 14 amino acids. Germline assignment: CDR1 SGHVS and CDR2 FQNEAQ. CDR3 in amino acids: CASSPVSIYNEQFF. DNA of the CDR3: TGTGCCAGCAGCCCGGTTAGCATTTACAATGAGCAGTTCTTC.

This clone is a singleton in its sample. This chain connects TRBV7-9 to TRBJ2-7; D gene uncertain. CDR3 length: 14 residues. CDR1 and CDR2 from the germline V gene are SEHNR and FQNEAQ (reference sequence). V lost 5 bases and J lost 2, with 13 bases in between. CDR3 in DNA: TGTGCCAGCAGCCTTGGGGTGGCCACCTACGAGCAGTACTTC. This translates into CASSLGVATYEQYF.

This clone has only a few counts. The chain has TRBV5-8 and TRBJ2-1; 8 bases align to TRBD2. CDR1 and CDR2 from the germline V gene are SGHTS and YDEGEE. There are 15 residues in the CDR3. Trimming cost V 4 bases and J 9 bases; bases outside gene matches: 12. This CDR3 is CASSPTGTRFGEQFF. DNA of the CDR3: TGTGCCAGCAGCCCCACCGGGACTAGATTCGGTGAGCAGTTCTTC.

The chain links TRBV4-2 to TRBJ2-1; possibly TRBD1 or TRBD2 for D (5 bases each). This CDR3 is built from 16 residues. V was clipped by 1 base and J by 7 bases, with 17 bases between them. Looked up from germline, CDR1 is LGHNA and CDR2 is YNFKEQ. CDR3 loop: CASSQGGRSAENEQFF. The CDR3 coding sequence is TGTGCCAGCAGCCAAGGGGGACGGTCGGCCGAAAATGAGCAGTTCTTC.

The chain recombines TRBV30 with TRBJ1-1; D is uncertain. The ends were cut back, 0 bases at V and 1 base at J, with 6 bases in the middle. Per germline, CDR1 GTSNPN and CDR2 SVGIG (reference sequence). CDR3 length: 13 residues. The CDR3 DNA follows: TGTGCCTGGAGTGTACCGCCGAACACTGAAGCTTTCTTT. Translated, it gives CAWSVPPNTEAFF.

The rearrangement links TRBV15 to TRBJ2-7; 7 bases agree with TRBD1. This CDR3 has 15 residues. V lost 1 base, J lost 3 bases, and 6 bases stayed unmatched. The germline gives CDR1 LNHNV, CDR2 YYDKDF (reference sequence). CDR3 sequence: CATSRARTGGYEQYF. CDR3 coding DNA: TGTGCCACCAGCAGAGCTCGGACAGGAGGCTACGAGCAGTACTTC.

This chain uses TRBV6-5 with TRBJ2-1, with D unclear. Trimming left V 0 bases short and J 9 bases short, with 15 bases between. This CDR3 has 15 amino acids. Germline V lookup: CDR1 MNHEY, CDR2 SVGAGI. The DNA of the CDR3 is TGTGCCAGCAGTTACTCGAGCAGACACGTCATTGAGCAGTTCTTC. It yields the protein CASSYSSRHVIEQFF.

The V gene is TRBV30, the J gene TRBJ1-6, with D tentatively TRBD1 (5 bases). V lost 7 bases to trimming and J lost 10 bases, with 17 bases between them. CDR3 length: 13 amino acids. Per the germline V gene, CDR1 is GTSNPN and CDR2 is SVGIG (reference sequence). The CDR3 DNA sequence: TGTGCCTCCTCATTAGACGGGGGATCACCCCTCCACTTT. Amino acid sequence: CASSLDGGSPLHF.

This clone was found once. Here the CDR3 DNA reads TGTGCCAGCAGTTCGGACTTTTACCTGGGGAATGAGCAGTTCTTC. This sequence encodes CASSSDFYLGNEQFF. The chain links TRBV7-9 to TRBJ2-1, with D perhaps matching TRBD2 (5 bases). The V end was cut by 6 bases, the J end by 7 bases, with 19 bases between. Germline V CDR1 and CDR2: SEHNR, FQNEAQ (reference sequence). The CDR3 runs to 15 residues.

V gene TRBV7-8 combines with J gene TRBJ2-1; 12 nucleotides match TRBD2. CDR3 length: 17 amino acids. Trimming took 2 bases from V and 10 from J; bases not matched to a gene: 12. The V gene's germline CDR1 is SGHVS and CDR2 FQNEAQ. The CDR3 region is CASSLIRTSGRRDEQFF. In nucleotides, the CDR3 is TGTGCCAGCAGCTTAATCCGTACTAGCGGGAGGCGAGACGAGCAGTTCTTC.

This chain links TRBV3-1 (or the pseudogene TRBV3-2) with TRBJ2-5; TRBD2 matches 10 bases. CDR3 size: 16 residues. Germline values: CDR1 LGHDT, CDR2 YNNKEL (reference sequence). J was trimmed by 2 bases and V by 4 bases; bases with no gene match: 7. CDR3 DNA: TGTGCCAGCAGCCTTAGGCGGGGACTAGCGCAAGAGACCCAGTACTTC. Its translation is CASSLRRGLAQETQYF.

J is TRBJ1-2 and V is TRBV4-1; 8 nucleotides line up with TRBD1. The trim removed 0 bases at V and 7 bases at J, leaving 7 bases unmatched. CDR3 length: 15 residues. The germline gives CDR1 MGHRA, CDR2 YSYEKL. Written as DNA, the CDR3 is TGCGCCAGCAGCCAAGATTCCCAGGGGGCTGCTGGCTACACCTTC. Translation gives CASSQDSQGAAGYTF.

The rearrangement uses TRBV6-5 and TRBJ2-7; D is perhaps TRBD2 (5 bases). The CDR3 has 13 residues. Germline CDR1 reads MNHEY; CDR2 reads SVGAGI. Between the trimmed V and J ends, which lost 9 bases and 1 base, there was a span of 13 bases. The CDR3 coding sequence is TGTGCCAGTAGACGGGGAGCTTCCTACGAGCAGTACTTC. The encoded protein is CASRRGASYEQYF.

The rearrangement uses TRBV7-2 and TRBJ2-3; D is ambiguous. With 1 base removed from V and 2 bases from J, the gap between germline ends came to 10 bases. There are 15 residues in the CDR3. Germline CDR1 reads SGHTA; CDR2 reads FQGNSA. CDR3 residues: CASSLELKPTDTQYF. CDR3 in DNA: TGTGCCAGCAGCTTAGAATTAAAACCCACAGATACGCAGTATTTT.

V and J are TRBV28 and TRBJ2-1; the match to TRBD2 covers 10 bases. V lost 7 bases, J lost 6 bases, and 6 bases stayed unmatched. Germline V CDR1 and CDR2: MDHEN, SYDVKM. This CDR3 contains 14 residues. Here the CDR3 DNA reads TGTGCCAGCAAAACTAGCGGGAAACTCAATGAGCAGTTCTTC. It translates to CASKTSGKLNEQFF.

The V gene is TRBV28, the J gene TRBJ1-5; the D is unclear. V lost 2 bases and J lost 4, with 12 bases in between. Germline V lookup: CDR1 MDHEN, CDR2 SYDVKM. The CDR3 is made up of 15 amino acids. Here the CDR3 reads CASSLTGGRNQPQHF. CDR3 nucleotides: TGTGCCAGCAGTTTAACGGGCGGGAGGAATCAGCCCCAGCATTTT.